This record covers a single T cell receptor beta chain. What it binds is not known. These data come from a study of CXCR3-negative and CXCR3-positive naive CD8 T cells. Overall study results and limits: Greater hydrophobicity was found in TRB CDR3s of CXCR3-positive naive cells than of CXCR3-negative naive cells.

The germline gives CDR1 LGHNA, CDR2 YNFKEQ. This CDR3 contains 14 residues. Libraries were UMI-labeled 5' RACE TRB cDNA. Each CDR3 protein gets one entry in TCRdb, which reprocessed the 5' RACE reads and gives no DNA. The repertoire table contains around 160,000 distinct CDR3 sequences. This rearrangement joins TRBV4-2 to TRBJ1-2. The receptor was isolated from a human donor in good health. Some clones in this sample may be carry-over from other donors' samples. Sequenced input: naive CXCR3+ CD8+ T cells from blood. Subset indicated: CD45RO-CCR7+CD27+CD95- naive CD8+ T cells expressing CXCR3 (TNR3+). This CDR3 is CASSQLSAEYGYTF.